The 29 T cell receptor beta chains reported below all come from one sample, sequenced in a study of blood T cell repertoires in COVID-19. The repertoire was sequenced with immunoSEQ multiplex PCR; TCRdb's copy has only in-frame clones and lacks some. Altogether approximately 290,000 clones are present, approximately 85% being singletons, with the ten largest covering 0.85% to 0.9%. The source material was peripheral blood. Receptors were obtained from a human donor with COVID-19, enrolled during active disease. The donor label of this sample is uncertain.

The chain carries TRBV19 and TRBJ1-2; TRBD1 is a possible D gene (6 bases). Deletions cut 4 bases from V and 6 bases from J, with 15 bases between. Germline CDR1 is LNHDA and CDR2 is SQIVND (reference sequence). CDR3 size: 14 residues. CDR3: CASSREQGINGYTF. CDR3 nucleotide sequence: TGTGCCAGTAGTAGAGAACAGGGAATCAATGGCTACACCTTC. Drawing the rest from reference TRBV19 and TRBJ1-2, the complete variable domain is DGGITQSPKYLFRKEGQNVTLSCEQNLNHDAMYWYRQDPGQGLRLIYYSQIVNDFQKGDIAEGYSVSREKKESFPLTVTSAQKNPTAFYLCASSREQGINGYTFGSGTRLTVV.

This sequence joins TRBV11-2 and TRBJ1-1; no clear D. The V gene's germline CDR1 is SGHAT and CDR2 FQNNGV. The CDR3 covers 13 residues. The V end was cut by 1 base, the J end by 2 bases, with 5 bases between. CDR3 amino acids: CASSLAGNTEAFF. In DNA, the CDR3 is TGTGCCAGCAGCTTAGCGGGAAACACTGAAGCTTTCTTT. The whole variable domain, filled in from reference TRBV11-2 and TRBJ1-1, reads EAGVAQSPRYKIIEKRQSVAFWCNPISGHATLYWYQQILGQGPKLLIQFQNNGVVDDSQLPKDRFSAERLKGVDSTLKIQPAKLEDSAVYLCASSLAGNTEAFFGQGTRLTVV.

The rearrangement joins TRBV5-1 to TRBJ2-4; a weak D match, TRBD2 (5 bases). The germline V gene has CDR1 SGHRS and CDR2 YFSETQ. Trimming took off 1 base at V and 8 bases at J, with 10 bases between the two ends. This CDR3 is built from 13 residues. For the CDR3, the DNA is TGCGCCAGCAGCTTGCAGGTGAGGGACATTCAGTACTTC. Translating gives CASSLQVRDIQYF.

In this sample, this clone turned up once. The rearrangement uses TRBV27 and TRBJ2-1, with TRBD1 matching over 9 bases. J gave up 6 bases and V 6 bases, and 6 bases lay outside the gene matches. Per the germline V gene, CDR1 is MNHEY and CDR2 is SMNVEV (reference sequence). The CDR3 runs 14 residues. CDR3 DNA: TGTGCCAGCAGCTCGGGACAGGGATTCAATGAGCAGTTCTTC. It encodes CASSSGQGFNEQFF.

Written as DNA, the CDR3 is TGTGCCAGCAGTGATGGGACAGGGAGGGGCCAGTACTTC. Translation: CASSDGTGRGQYF. The chain has TRBV2 and TRBJ2-7, with 9 bases matching TRBD1. The germline CDR1 and CDR2 sequences are SNHLY and FYNNEI. The CDR3 consists of 13 residues. With V trimmed by 3 bases and J by 10 bases, 7 bases remained unmatched.

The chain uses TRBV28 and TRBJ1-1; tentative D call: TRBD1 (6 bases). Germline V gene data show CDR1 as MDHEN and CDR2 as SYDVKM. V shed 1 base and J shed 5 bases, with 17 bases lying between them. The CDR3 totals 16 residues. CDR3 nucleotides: TGTGCCAGCAGTTTATCCTCCCCCCGGGGGGCGACTGAAGCTTTCTTT. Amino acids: CASSLSSPRGATEAFF.

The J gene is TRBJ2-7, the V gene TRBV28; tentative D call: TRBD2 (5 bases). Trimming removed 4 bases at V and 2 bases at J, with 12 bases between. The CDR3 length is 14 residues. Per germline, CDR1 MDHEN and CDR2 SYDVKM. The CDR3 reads CASSSPGNAYEQYF. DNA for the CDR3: TGTGCCAGCAGTTCCCCGGGAAATGCCTACGAGCAGTACTTC.

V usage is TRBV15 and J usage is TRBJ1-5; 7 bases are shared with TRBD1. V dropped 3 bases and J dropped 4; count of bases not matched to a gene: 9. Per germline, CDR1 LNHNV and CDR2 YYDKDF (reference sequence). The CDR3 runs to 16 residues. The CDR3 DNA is TGTGCCACCAGCAGGGCCCGACAGGGAAGGAATCAGCCCCAGCATTTT. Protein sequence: CATSRARQGRNQPQHF. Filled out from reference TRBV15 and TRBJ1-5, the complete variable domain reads DAMVIQNPRYQVTQFGKPVTLSCSQTLNHNVMYWYQQKSSQAPKLLFHYYDKDFNNEADTPDNFQSRRPNTSFCFLDIRSPGLGDTAMYLCATSRARQGRNQPQHFGDGTRLSIL.

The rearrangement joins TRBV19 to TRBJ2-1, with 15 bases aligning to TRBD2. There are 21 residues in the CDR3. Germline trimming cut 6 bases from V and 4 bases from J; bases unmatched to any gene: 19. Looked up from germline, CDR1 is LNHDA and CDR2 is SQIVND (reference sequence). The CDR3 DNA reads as TGTGCCAGTAGCTTATACCCTATAGCGGGGACTAGCGGGAGGCAATACAATGAGCAGTTCTTC. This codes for CASSLYPIAGTSGRQYNEQFF.

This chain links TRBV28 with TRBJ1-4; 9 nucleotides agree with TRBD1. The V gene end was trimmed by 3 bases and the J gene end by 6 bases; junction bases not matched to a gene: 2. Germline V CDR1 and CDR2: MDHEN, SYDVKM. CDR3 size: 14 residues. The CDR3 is CASSLGQGYEKLFF. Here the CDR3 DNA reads TGTGCCAGCAGTTTGGGACAGGGATATGAAAAACTGTTTTTT.

CDR3 amino acids: CASSFGVTISYNEQFF. DNA for the CDR3: TGTGCCAGCAGTTTCGGGGTCACTATCTCCTACAATGAGCAGTTCTTC. This chain connects TRBV28 to TRBJ2-1, with D possibly being TRBD2 (5 bases). V was clipped by 3 bases and J by 0 bases, with 12 bases between them. CDR3 length: 16 amino acids. Per germline, CDR1 MDHEN and CDR2 SYDVKM.

DNA of the CDR3: TGTGCCAGCAGCGCCACGGGACAAATTAATTCACCCCTCCACTTT. Its protein product is CASSATGQINSPLHF. The chain recombines TRBV9 with TRBJ1-6; D might be TRBD1 (6 bases). Germline CDR1 SGDLS, CDR2 YYNGEE. This CDR3 is 15 amino acids long. Trimming took 3 bases from V and 6 from J, leaving 13 bases between them.

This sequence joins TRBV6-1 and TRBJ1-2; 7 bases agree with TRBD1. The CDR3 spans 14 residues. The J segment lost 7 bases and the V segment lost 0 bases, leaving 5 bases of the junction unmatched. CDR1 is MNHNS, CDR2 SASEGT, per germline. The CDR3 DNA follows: TGTGCCAGCAGTGAAGCTTGGGACAGTATTGGCTACACCTTC. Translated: CASSEAWDSIGYTF.

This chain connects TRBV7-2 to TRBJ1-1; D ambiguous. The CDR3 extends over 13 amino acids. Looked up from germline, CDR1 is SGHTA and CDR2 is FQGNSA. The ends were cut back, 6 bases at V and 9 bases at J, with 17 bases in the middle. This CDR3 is CASSPSVGSKAFF. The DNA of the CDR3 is TGTGCCAGCAGTCCAAGCGTTGGTAGTAAAGCTTTCTTT.

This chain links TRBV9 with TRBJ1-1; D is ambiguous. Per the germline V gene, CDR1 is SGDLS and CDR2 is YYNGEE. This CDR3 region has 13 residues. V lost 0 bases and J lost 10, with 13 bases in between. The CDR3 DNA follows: TGTGCCAGCAGCGTAGGGGATGGGAGGGCAGCTTTCTTT. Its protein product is CASSVGDGRAAFF.

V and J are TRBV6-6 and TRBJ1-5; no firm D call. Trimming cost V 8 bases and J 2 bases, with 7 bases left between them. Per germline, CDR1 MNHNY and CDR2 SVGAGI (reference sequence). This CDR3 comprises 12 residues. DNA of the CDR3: TGTGCCAGCGAGGCAGGCAATCAGCCCCAGCATTTT. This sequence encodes CASEAGNQPQHF.

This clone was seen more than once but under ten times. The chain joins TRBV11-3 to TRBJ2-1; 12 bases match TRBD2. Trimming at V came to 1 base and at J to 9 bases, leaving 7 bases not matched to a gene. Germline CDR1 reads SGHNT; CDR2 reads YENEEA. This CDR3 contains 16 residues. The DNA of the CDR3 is TGTGCCAGCAGCTTAGGCCCTCTAGCGGGAGGGGGTGAGCAGTTCTTC. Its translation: CASSLGPLAGGGEQFF.

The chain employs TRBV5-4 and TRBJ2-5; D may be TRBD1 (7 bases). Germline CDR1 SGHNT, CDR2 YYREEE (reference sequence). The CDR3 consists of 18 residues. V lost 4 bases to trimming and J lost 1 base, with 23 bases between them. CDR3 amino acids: CASSPGGGTVTAQETQYF. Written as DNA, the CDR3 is TGTGCCAGCAGCCCTGGGGGCGGGACAGTTACGGCCCAAGAGACCCAGTACTTC.

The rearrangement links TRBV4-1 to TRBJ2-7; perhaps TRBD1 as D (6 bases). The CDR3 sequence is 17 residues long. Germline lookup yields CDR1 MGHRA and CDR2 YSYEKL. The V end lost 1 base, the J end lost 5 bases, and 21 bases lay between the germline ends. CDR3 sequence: CASSQVSYRVLEDEQYF. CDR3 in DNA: TGCGCCAGCAGCCAAGTATCTTACAGGGTTTTGGAGGACGAGCAGTACTTC.

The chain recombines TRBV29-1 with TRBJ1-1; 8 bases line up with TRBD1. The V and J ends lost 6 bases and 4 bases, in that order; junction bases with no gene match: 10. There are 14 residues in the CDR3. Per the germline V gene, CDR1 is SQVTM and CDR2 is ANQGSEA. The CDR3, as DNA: TGCAGCGTCGAAAAGACAGGGGCGGCCACTGAAGCTTTCTTT. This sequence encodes CSVEKTGAATEAFF.

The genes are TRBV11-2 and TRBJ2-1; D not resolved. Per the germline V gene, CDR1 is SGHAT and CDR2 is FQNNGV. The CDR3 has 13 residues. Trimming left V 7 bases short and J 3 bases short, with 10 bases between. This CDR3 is CASTLPIYNEQFF. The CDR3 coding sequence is TGTGCCAGCACCCTTCCTATCTACAATGAGCAGTTCTTC.

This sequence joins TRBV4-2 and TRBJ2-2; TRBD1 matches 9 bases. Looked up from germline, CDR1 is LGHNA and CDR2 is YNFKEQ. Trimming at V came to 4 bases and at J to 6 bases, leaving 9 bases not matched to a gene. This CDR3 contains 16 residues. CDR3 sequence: CASSLPGQGFPGELFF. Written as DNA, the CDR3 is TGTGCCAGCAGCCTCCCGGGACAGGGCTTCCCCGGGGAGCTGTTTTTT.

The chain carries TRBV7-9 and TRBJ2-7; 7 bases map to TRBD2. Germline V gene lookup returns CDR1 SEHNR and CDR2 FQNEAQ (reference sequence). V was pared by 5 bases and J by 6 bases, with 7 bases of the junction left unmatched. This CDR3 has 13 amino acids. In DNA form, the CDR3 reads TGTGCCAGCAGCAGGGGACCGGGAGGCGAGCAGTACTTC. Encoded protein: CASSRGPGGEQYF.

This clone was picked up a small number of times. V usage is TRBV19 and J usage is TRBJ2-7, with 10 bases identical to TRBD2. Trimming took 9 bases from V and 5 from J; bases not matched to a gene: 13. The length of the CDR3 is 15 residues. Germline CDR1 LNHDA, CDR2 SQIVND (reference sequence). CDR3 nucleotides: TGTGCCAGCCTAAACCTAGCGGGAGAGAGTAACGAGCAGTACTTC. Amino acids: CASLNLAGESNEQYF.

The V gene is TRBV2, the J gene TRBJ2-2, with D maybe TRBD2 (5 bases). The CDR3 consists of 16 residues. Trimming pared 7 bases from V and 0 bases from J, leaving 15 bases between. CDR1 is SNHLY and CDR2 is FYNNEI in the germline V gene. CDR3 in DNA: TGTGCCAGCACGGAGGTTGGAGGACCGAACACCGGGGAGCTGTTTTTT. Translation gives CASTEVGGPNTGELFF.

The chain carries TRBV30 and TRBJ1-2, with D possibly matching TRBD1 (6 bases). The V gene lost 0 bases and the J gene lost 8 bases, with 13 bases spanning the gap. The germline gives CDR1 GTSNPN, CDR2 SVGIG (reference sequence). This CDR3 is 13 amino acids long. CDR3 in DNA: TGTGCCTGGAGTGTTGGAGCGGGGGCAGGCTACACCTTC. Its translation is CAWSVGAGAGYTF.

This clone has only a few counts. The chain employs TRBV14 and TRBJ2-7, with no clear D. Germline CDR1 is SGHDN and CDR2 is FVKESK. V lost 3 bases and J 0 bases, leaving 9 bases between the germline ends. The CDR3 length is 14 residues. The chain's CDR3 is CASSHSSPSYEQYF. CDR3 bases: TGTGCCAGCAGCCATAGTAGTCCCTCCTACGAGCAGTACTTC.

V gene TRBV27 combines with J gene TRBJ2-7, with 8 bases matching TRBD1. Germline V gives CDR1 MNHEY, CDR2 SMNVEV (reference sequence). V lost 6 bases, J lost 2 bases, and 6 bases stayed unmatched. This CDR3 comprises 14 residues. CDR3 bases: TGTGCCAGCAGCAACCGGGACAGGCCCTACGAGCAGTACTTC. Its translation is CASSNRDRPYEQYF.

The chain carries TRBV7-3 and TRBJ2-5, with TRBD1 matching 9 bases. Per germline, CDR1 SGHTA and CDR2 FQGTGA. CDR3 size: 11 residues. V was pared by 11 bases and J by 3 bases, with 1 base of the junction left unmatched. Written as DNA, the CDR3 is TGTGCCCGACAGGGGGAAGAGACCCAGTACTTC. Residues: CARQGEETQYF.